These 10 T cell receptor beta chains came from one sample sequenced in a study of CD8+ T cells in alopecia areata. cDNA prepared by RNA extraction and subsequent reverse transcription served as the template for sequencing. The protocol was immunoSEQ multiplex PCR, while the TCRdb copy is restricted to in-frame clones and leaves out a portion. The table lists a few hundred thousand clones, 45% to 70% of them singletons. Treatment indicated: oral pan-JAK inhibitor, 5-10 mg twice daily. Sequenced here: CD4+ T cells sorted from blood, sampled around week 54, from a patient treated with tofacitinib. These receptors were collected from a human donor with alopecia areata.

The sample holds a few counts of this clone. The chain employs TRBV7-8 and TRBJ2-1; the match to TRBD2 covers 11 bases. This CDR3 contains 15 residues. J lost 2 bases, V lost 5 bases, and 2 bases had no gene match. CDR1 SGHVS and CDR2 FQNEAQ come from the germline V gene. In DNA form, the CDR3 reads TGTGCCAGCAGCAGTAGCGGGGGGGCCTACAATGAGCAGTTCTTC. It codes for CASSSSGGAYNEQFF.

V is TRBV6-1 and J is TRBJ2-5; D is unresolved. Trimming took 3 bases from V and 4 from J, leaving 15 bases between them. CDR1 and CDR2 from the germline V gene are MNHNS and SASEGT. The CDR3 sequence is 15 residues long. CDR3 sequence (DNA): TGTGCCAGCAGTGATGCTGGGTTGTCCGCAGAGACCCAGTACTTC. Its protein product is CASSDAGLSAETQYF.

This chain uses TRBV7-9 with TRBJ2-3, with D possibly TRBD1 on 6 matching bases. Germline CDR1 and CDR2: SEHNR and FQNEAQ (reference sequence). The CDR3 is 16 residues long. V dropped 5 bases and J dropped 3 bases, with 18 bases sitting between them. DNA of the CDR3: TGTGCCAGCAGCCGCCCGGCAGGGGTTTTAACAGATACGCAGTATTTT. The encoded protein is CASSRPAGVLTDTQYF.

CDR3: CASSDRTTGNEKLFF. In DNA form, the CDR3 reads TGCGCCAGCAGTGATAGGACAACCGGAAATGAAAAACTGTTTTTT. The V and J genes are TRBV10-2 and TRBJ1-4; D is perhaps TRBD1 (5 bases). Per the germline V gene, CDR1 is WSHSY and CDR2 is SAAADI. Trimming shortened V by 3 bases and J by 5 bases, and 13 bases separated the two germline ends. The CDR3 spans 15 residues.

This clone was observed a handful of times. J is TRBJ2-1 and V is TRBV5-4, with TRBD2 matching over 10 bases. This CDR3 contains 15 residues. CDR1 is SGHNT, CDR2 YYREEE, per germline (reference sequence). Trimming removed 2 bases from V and 11 bases from J; junction bases left unmatched: 10. The CDR3 coding sequence is TGTGCCAGCAGCTTCGAAATAGCGGGGGGAGGGAAGCAGTTCTTC. It translates to CASSFEIAGGGKQFF.

This clone turned up a few times. J is TRBJ2-1 and V is TRBV7-9; TRBD2 is a possible D gene (6 bases). V lost 4 bases and J lost 0, with 19 bases in between. Germline assignment: CDR1 SEHNR and CDR2 FQNEAQ (reference sequence). The CDR3 consists of 18 residues. CDR3 amino acids: CASSSIGTSSSSYNEQFF. In DNA, the CDR3 is TGTGCCAGCAGCTCAATCGGCACTAGCTCTAGCTCCTACAATGAGCAGTTCTTC. The entire variable domain, with the rest obtained from reference TRBV7-9 and TRBJ2-1, is as follows: DTGVSQNPRHKITKRGQNVTFRCDPISEHNRLYWYRQTLGQGPEFLTYFQNEAQLEKSRLLSDRFSAERPKGSFSTLEIQRTEQGDSAMYLCASSSIGTSSSSYNEQFFGPGTRLTVL.

The chain employs TRBV30 and TRBJ1-4; D remains unclear. In germline, CDR1 is GTSNPN, CDR2 SVGIG (reference sequence). The CDR3 extends over 12 amino acids. Between the trimmed V and J ends, which lost 1 base and 8 bases, there was a span of 8 bases. Written as DNA, the CDR3 is TGTGCCTGGAGTGATGTGATGGAAAAACTGTTTTTT. Its protein is CAWSDVMEKLFF.

In the case of this clone: The identical CDR3 is also encoded by other nucleotide sequences in the sample. V usage is TRBV5-1 and J usage is TRBJ2-5, with unresolved D. Per germline, CDR1 SGHRS and CDR2 YFSETQ. With 2 bases removed from V and 1 base from J, the gap between germline ends came to 3 bases. The CDR3 length is 12 residues. The CDR3 nucleotides are TGCGCCAGCAGCTTAACCCAAGAGACCCAGTACTTC. Protein sequence: CASSLTQETQYF.

The chain joins TRBV7-2 to TRBJ2-7; D unresolved. The germline V gene encodes CDR1 SGHTA and CDR2 FQGNSA. V was trimmed by 1 base and J by 3 bases, leaving 4 bases between them. The CDR3 covers 12 residues. The CDR3 DNA sequence: TGTGCCAGCAGCTTAGTTATCTACGAGCAGTACTTC. Its translation is CASSLVIYEQYF.

The V call is TRBV14, the J call TRBJ1-5; D is uncertain. V was shortened by 0 bases and J by 3 bases, with 15 bases between the two germline ends. Per the germline V gene, CDR1 is SGHDN and CDR2 is FVKESK. The CDR3 loop spans 17 amino acids. CDR3 DNA: TGTGCCAGCAGCCAAGATTCTCGCACAGCTTACAATCAGCCCCAGCATTTT. Translation: CASSQDSRTAYNQPQHF.